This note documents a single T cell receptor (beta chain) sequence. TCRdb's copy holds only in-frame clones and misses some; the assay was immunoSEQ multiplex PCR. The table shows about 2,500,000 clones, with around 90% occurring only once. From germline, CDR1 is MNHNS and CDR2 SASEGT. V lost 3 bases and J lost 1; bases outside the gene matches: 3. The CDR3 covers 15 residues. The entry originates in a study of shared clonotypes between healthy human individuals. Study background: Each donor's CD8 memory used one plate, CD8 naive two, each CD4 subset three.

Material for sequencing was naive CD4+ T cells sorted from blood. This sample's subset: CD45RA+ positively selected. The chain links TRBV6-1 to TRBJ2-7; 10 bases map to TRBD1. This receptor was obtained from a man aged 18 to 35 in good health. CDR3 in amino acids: CASSESGQGSYEQYF. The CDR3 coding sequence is TGTGCCAGCAGTGAGTCGGGACAGGGGTCCTACGAGCAGTACTTC.